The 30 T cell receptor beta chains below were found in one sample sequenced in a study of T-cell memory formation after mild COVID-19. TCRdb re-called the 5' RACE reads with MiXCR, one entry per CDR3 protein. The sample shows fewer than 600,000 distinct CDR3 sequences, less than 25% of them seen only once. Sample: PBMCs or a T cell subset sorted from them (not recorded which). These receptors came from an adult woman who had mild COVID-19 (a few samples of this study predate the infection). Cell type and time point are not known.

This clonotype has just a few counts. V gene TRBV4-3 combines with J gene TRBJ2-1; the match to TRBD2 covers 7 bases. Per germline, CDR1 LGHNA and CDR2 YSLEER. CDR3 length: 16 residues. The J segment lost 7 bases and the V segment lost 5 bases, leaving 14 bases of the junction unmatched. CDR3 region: CASSRYGRALGNEQFF. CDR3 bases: TGCGCCAGCAGCAGATATGGGAGGGCCCTCGGTAATGAGCAGTTCTTC.

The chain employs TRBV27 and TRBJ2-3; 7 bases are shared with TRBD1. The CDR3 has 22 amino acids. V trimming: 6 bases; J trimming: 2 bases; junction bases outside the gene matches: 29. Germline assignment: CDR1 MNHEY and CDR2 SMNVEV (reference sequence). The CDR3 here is CASSQPWVLPSKTGPFTDTQYF. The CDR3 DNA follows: TGTGCCAGCAGCCAGCCGTGGGTCCTCCCCTCGAAGACAGGGCCCTTCACAGATACGCAGTATTTT.

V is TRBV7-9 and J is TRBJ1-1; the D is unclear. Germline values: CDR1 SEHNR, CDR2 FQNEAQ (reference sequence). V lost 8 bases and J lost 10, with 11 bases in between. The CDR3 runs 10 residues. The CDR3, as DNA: TGTGCCAGCCGGGAATTTGGAGCTTTCTTT. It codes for CASREFGAFF.

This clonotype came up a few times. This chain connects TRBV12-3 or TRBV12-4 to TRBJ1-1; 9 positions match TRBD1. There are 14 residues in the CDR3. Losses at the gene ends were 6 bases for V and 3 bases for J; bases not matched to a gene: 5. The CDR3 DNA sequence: TGTGCCAGCAGGTGGGGACAGGGTTACACTGAAGCTTTCTTT. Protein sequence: CASRWGQGYTEAFF.

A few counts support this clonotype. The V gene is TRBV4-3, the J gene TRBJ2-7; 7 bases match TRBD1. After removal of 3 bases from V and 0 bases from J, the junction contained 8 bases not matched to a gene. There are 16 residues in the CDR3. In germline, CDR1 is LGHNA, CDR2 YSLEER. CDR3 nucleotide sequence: TGCGCCAGCAGCCAGAGCCTCCGGGACAGCTCCTACGAGCAGTACTTC. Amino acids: CASSQSLRDSSYEQYF.

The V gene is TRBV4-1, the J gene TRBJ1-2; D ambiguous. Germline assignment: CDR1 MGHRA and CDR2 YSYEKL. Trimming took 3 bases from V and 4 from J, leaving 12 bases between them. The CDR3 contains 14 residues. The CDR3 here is CASSHVKDPYGYTF. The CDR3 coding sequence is TGCGCCAGCAGCCACGTAAAGGATCCCTATGGCTACACCTTC.

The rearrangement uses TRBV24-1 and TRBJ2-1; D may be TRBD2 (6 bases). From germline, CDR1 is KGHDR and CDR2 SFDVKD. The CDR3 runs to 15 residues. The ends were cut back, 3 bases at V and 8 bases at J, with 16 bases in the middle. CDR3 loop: CATSDRRRAGDEQFF. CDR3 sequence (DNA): TGTGCCACCAGTGATCGGAGGAGGGCTGGAGATGAGCAGTTCTTC.

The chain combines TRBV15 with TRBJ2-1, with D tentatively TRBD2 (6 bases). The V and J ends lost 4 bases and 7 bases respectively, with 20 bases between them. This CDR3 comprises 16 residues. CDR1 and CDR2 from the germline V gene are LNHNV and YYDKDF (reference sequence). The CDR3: CATSTRGLRLGNEQFF. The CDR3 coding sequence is TGTGCCACCAGCACCCGGGGACTCCGGCTTGGGAATGAGCAGTTCTTC.

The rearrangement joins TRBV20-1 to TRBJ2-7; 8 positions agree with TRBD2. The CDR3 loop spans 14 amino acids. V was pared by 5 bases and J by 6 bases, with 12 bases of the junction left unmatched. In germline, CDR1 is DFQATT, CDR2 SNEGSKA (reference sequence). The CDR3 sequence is CSAEPGLVTGEQYF. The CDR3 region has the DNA TGCAGTGCTGAACCGGGACTAGTGACCGGCGAGCAGTACTTC.

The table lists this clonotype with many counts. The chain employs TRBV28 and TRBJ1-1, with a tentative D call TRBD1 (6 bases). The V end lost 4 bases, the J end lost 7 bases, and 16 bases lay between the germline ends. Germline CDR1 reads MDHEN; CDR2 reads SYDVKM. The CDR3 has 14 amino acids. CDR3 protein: CASSSPQGPNEAFF. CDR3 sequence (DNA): TGTGCCAGCAGTTCTCCACAGGGACCCAATGAAGCTTTCTTT.

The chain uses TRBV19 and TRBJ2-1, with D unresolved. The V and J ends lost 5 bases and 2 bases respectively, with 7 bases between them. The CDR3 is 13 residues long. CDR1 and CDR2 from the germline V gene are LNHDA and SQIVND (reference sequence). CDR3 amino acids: CASSAETYNEQFF. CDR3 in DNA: TGTGCCAGTAGTGCGGAGACCTACAATGAGCAGTTCTTC.

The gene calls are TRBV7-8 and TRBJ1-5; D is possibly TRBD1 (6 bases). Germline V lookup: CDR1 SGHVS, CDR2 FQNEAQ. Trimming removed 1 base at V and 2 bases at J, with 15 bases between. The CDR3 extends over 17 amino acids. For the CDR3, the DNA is TGTGCCAGCAGCTTAGTGAGGGGGGGGCTCGGCAATCAGCCCCAGCATTTT. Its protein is CASSLVRGGLGNQPQHF.

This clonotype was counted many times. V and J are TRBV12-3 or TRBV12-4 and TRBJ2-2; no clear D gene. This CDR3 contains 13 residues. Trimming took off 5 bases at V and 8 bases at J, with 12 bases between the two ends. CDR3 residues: CASSLLRRGELFF. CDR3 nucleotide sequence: TGTGCCAGCAGTCTCCTGAGGCGGGGGGAGCTGTTTTTT.

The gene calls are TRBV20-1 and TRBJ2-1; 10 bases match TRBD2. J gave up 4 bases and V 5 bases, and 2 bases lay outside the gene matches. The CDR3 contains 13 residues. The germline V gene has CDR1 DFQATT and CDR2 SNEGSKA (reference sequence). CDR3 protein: CSAPSGSYNEQFF. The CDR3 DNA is TGCAGTGCTCCTAGCGGGAGTTACAATGAGCAGTTCTTC.

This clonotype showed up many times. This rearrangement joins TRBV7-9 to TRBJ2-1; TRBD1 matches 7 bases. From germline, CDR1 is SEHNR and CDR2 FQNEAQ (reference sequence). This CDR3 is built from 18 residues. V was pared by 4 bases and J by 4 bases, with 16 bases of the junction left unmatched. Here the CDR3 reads CASSSSGQAPGTYNEQFF. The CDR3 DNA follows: TGTGCCAGCAGCTCATCCGGACAGGCCCCTGGGACGTACAATGAGCAGTTCTTC. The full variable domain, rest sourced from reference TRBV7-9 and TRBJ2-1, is DTGVSQNPRHKITKRGQNVTFRCDPISEHNRLYWYRQTLGQGPEFLTYFQNEAQLEKSRLLSDRFSAERPKGSFSTLEIQRTEQGDSAMYLCASSSSGQAPGTYNEQFFGPGTRLTVL.

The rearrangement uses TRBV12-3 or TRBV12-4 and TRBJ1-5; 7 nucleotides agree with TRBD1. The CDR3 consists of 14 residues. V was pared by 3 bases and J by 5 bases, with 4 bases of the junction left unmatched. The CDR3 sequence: CASSFQQGDQPQHF. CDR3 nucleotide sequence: TGTGCCAGCAGTTTTCAGCAGGGGGATCAGCCCCAGCATTTT.

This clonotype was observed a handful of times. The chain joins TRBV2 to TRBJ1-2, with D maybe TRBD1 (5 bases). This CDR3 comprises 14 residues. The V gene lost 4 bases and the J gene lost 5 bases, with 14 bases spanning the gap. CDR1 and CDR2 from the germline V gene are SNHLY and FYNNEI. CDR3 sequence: CASSVQGTRYGYTF. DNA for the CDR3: TGTGCCAGCAGTGTGCAGGGTACACGGTATGGCTACACCTTC. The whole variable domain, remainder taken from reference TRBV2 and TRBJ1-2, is EPEVTQTPSHQVTQMGQEVILRCVPISNHLYFYWYRQILGQKVEFLVSFYNNEISEKSEIFDDQFSVERPDGSNFTLKIRSTKLEDSAMYFCASSVQGTRYGYTFGSGTRLTVV.

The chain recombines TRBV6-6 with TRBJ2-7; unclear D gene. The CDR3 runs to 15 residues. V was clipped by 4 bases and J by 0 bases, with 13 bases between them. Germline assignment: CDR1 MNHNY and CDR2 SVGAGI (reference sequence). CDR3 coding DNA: TGTGCCAGCAGTTCCCCGACTGCGAGCTCCTACGAGCAGTACTTC. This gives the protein CASSSPTASSYEQYF.

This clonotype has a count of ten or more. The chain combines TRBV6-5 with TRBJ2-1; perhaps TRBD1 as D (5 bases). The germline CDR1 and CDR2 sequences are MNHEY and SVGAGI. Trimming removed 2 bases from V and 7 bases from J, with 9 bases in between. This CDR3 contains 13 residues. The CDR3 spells CASSYLGQNEQFF. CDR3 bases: TGTGCCAGCAGTTACCTGGGGCAGAATGAGCAGTTCTTC.

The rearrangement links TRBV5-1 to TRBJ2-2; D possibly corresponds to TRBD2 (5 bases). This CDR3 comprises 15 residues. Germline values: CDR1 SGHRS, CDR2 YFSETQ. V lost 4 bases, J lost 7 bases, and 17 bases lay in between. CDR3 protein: CASSPGYDFRGELFF. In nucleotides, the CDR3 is TGCGCCAGCAGCCCGGGATATGACTTCCGCGGGGAGCTGTTTTTT. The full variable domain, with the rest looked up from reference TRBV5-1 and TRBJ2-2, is KAGVTQTPRYLIKTRGQQVTLSCSPISGHRSVSWYQQTPGQGLQFLFEYFSETQRNKGNFPGRFSGRQFSNSRSEMNVSTLELGDSALYLCASSPGYDFRGELFFGEGSRLTVL.

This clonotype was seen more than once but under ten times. The CDR3 reads CASSLNQGYEQYF. The CDR3 DNA is TGCGCCAGCAGCTTGAACCAGGGTTACGAGCAGTACTTC. This chain uses TRBV4-1 with TRBJ2-7; tentative D call: TRBD1 (5 bases). The V end was cut by 5 bases, the J end by 4 bases, with 12 bases between. The CDR3 loop spans 13 amino acids. The germline V gene has CDR1 MGHRA and CDR2 YSYEKL.

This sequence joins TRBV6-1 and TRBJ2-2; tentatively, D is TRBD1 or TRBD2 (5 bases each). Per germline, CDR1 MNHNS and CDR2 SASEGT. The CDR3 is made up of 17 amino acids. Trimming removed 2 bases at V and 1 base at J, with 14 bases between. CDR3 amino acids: CASSESQGVWNTGELFF. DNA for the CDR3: TGTGCCAGCAGTGAAAGTCAGGGAGTATGGAACACCGGGGAGCTGTTTTTT.

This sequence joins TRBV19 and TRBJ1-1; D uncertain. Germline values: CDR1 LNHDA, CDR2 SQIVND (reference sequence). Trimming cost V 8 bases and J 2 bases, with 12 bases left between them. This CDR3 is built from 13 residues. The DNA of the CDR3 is TGTGCCAGTGGGCTTGGGAGTAACACTGAAGCTTTCTTT. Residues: CASGLGSNTEAFF.

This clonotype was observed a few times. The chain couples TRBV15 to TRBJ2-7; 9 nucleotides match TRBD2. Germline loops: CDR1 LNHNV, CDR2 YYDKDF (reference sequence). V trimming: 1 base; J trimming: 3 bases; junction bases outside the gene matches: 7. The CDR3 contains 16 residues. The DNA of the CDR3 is TGTGCCACCAGCAGAGCTCCCAGCGGGGGGCTCTACGAGCAGTACTTC. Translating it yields CATSRAPSGGLYEQYF. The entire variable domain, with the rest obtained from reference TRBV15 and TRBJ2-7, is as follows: DAMVIQNPRYQVTQFGKPVTLSCSQTLNHNVMYWYQQKSSQAPKLLFHYYDKDFNNEADTPDNFQSRRPNTSFCFLDIRSPGLGDTAMYLCATSRAPSGGLYEQYFGPGTRLTVT.

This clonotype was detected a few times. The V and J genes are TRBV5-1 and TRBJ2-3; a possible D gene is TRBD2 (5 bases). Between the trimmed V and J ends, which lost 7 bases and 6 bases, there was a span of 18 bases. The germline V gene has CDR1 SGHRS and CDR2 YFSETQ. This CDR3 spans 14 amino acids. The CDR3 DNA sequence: TGCGCCAGCTCCCGGAGGCTCCCGTTGGATACGCAGTATTTT. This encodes CASSRRLPLDTQYF.

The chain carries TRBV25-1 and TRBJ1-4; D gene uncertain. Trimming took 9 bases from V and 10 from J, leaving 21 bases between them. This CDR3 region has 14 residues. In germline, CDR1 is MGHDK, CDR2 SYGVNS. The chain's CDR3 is CASSRVAEAGKLFF. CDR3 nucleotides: TGTGCCAGTTCTCGGGTGGCCGAAGCTGGAAAACTGTTTTTT.

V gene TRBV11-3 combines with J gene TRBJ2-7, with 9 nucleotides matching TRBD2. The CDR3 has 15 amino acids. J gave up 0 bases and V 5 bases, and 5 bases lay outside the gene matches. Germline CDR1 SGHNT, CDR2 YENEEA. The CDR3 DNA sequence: TGTGCCAGCAGCCCGCGGACTAGCGACTCCTACGAGCAGTACTTC. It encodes CASSPRTSDSYEQYF.

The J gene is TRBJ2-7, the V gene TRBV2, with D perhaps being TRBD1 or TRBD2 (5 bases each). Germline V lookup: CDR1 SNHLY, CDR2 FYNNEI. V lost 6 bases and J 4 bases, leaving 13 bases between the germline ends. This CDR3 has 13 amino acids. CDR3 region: CASRKRGSYEQYF. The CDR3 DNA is TGTGCCAGCAGGAAGAGGGGTTCTTACGAGCAGTACTTC.

The chain's CDR3 is CASNGVLNQPQHF. CDR3 coding DNA: TGTGCCAGCAACGGGGTCCTCAATCAGCCCCAGCATTTT. This chain joins TRBV19 and TRBJ1-5, with D uncertain. Germline V lookup: CDR1 LNHDA, CDR2 SQIVND (reference sequence). Between the trimmed V and J ends, which lost 9 bases and 3 bases, there was a span of 12 bases. This CDR3 spans 13 amino acids.

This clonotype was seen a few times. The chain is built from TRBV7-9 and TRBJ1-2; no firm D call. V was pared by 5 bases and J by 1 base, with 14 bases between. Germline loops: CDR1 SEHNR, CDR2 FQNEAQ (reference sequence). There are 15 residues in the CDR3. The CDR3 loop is CASSDTRGFNYGYTF. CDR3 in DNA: TGTGCCAGCAGCGATACTCGGGGTTTTAACTATGGCTACACCTTC.